This T cell receptor (beta chain) was observed in a study of vaccination effects on CD4 cells after COVID-19. CDR3 length: 15 amino acids. Germline V gene lookup returns CDR1 LGHDT and CDR2 YNNKEL (reference sequence). Trimming pared 1 base from V and 5 bases from J, leaving 14 bases between. CD4+ T cells specific for antigen were expanded with viral peptide pools by the ViraFEST assay before sequencing. Subsequent to a culture period of more than 9 days, CD4+ T cells were isolated. Either the mRNA-1273 or the BNT162b2 vaccine was given to participants as two doses. As concerns this clone: Its antigen is unidentified.

Using immunoSEQ multiplex PCR, the repertoire was profiled, and TCRdb retains in-frame clones only, with some absent. The sample records tens of thousands of clones, roughly 70% being singletons. The source was CD4+ T cells from PBMCs cultured with HCoV-NL63 spike peptides, collected after COVID-19 vaccination. The V and J genes are TRBV3-1 (or the pseudogene TRBV3-2) and TRBJ2-5, with D possibly TRBD1 on 6 matching bases. This TCR was sampled from a human donor who received a COVID-19 vaccine. The CDR3 sequence: CASSQVLGQGETQYF. The CDR3 DNA is TGTGCCAGCAGCCAAGTTTTGGGGCAGGGGGAGACCCAGTACTTC.